This T cell receptor (beta chain) was recorded in a study of T cells after yellow fever vaccination. The study's findings and limits: Researchers noted that a small share of clonotypes showed up in both CD4 and CD8 compartments. There was a possibility that FACS-sorted repertoires contained abundant clonotypes contaminating from the bulk population.

This CDR3 spans 15 amino acids. V was trimmed by 1 base and J by 2 bases, leaving 10 bases between them. Germline V gene lookup returns CDR1 MNHNS and CDR2 SASEGT. This clonotype was seen a few times. The target antigen is unknown. They built TCR cDNA with 5'RACE template switching, a step that put in a universal primer site and UMIs. Each CDR3 protein is one row after TCRdb ran MiXCR on the 5' RACE reads. The sample has a few hundred thousand distinct CDR3 sequences, roughly a sixth seen once. This clonotype originated in a man younger than 30 who received the YFV17D yellow fever vaccine. The chain links TRBV6-1 to TRBJ2-3; no reliable D call. Sequenced material: PBMCs, taken before the yellow fever booster vaccination. This CDR3 is CASSEVSRVTDTQYF. The CDR3 nucleotides read TGTGCCAGCAGTGAAGTGAGTAGGGTCACAGATACGCAGTATTTT.